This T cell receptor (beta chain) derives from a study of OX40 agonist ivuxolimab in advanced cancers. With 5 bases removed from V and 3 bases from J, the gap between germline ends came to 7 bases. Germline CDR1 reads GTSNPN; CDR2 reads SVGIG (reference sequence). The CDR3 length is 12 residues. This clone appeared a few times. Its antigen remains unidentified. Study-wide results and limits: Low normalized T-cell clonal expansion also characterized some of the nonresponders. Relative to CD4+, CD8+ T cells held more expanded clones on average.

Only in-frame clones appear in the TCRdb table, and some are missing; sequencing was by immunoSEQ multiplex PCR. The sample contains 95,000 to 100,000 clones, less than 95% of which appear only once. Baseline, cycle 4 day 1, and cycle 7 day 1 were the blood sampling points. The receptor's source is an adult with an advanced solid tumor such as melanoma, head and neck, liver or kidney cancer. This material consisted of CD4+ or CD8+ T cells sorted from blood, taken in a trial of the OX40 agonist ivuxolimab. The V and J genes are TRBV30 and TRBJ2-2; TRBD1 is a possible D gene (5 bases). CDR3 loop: CAWSGYTGELFF. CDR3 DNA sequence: TGTGCCTGGTCAGGGTACACCGGGGAGCTGTTTTTT.